Here is one TCR beta chain with its context. This record comes from a study of blood T cell repertoires in COVID-19. Study background: COVID-19 samples from acute and convalescent phases originated in the United States, Italy and Spain. The cDNA or gDNA used as material had been derived from T cells, B-cell-depleted T cells, or PBMCs.

Using immunoSEQ multiplex PCR, the repertoire was profiled, and TCRdb retains in-frame clones only, with some absent. There are more than 90,000 clones in the sample; 75% to 90% occur only once, and roughly 8.2% lies in the top ten. This receptor was taken from a human donor in a cohort sampled during active COVID-19. Sequencing used peripheral blood.

The CDR3 nucleotides read TGTGCCAGCAGGGCGGGGGTTGGCTATGGCTACACCTTC. Translation gives CASRAGVGYGYTF. V is TRBV2 and J is TRBJ1-2, with D possibly being TRBD1 (5 bases). Germline assignment: CDR1 SNHLY and CDR2 FYNNEI. This CDR3 spans 13 amino acids. Between the trimmed V and J ends, which lost 6 bases and 4 bases, there was a span of 12 bases.